This T cell receptor beta chain was recorded in a study of breast tumors, draining lymph nodes, adjacent tissues. General study points: Most tumor T cells seemingly derive from lymph node, then expand in tumor. Tumor repertoires ranked between lymph nodes and nontumor tissue in diversity, with V and J gene preferences.

TCRdb re-derived calls from the multiplex PCR reads in MiXCR, one entry per CDR3 protein. The data show approximately 22,000 distinct CDR3 sequences, 64% seen once. J lost 3 bases, V lost 3 bases, and 9 bases had no gene match. This CDR3 region has 16 residues. Germline lookup yields CDR1 SGHRS and CDR2 YFSETQ. A word on this clonotype: Antigen: not known.

The sequencing sample was made of tumor-adjacent breast tissue. This sequence was found in a female donor with breast cancer. Some clones in this sample may be carry-over from other donors' samples. The chain uses TRBV5-1 and TRBJ2-7; 10 bases are a match to TRBD1. In DNA form, the CDR3 reads TGCGCCAGCAGCTGGTCGGGGACAGGGGAAAACTACGAGCAGTACTTC. Translated: CASSWSGTGENYEQYF.